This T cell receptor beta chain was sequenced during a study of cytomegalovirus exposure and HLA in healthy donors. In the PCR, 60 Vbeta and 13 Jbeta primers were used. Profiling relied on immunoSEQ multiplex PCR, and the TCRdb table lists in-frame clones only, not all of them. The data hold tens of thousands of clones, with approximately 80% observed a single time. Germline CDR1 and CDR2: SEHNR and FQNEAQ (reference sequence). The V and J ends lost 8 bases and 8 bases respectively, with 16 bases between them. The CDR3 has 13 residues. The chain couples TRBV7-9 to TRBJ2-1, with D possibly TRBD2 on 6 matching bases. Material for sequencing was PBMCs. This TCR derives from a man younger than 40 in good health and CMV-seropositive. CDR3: CASAPGGLHEQFF. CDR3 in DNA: TGTGCCAGCGCACCCGGGGGACTCCATGAGCAGTTCTTC.